This T cell receptor beta chain is drawn from a study of CD8+ T cells in alopecia areata. Study-wide results and caveats: It was observed that many expanded lesional clones persisted in scalp and blood during tofacitinib.

RNA was extracted and reverse transcribed into cDNA as the sequencing template. TCRdb keeps only in-frame clones here, not all; method: immunoSEQ multiplex PCR. The sample lists around 180,000 clones, under 80% occurring once. The treatment is: oral pan-JAK inhibitor, 5-10 mg twice daily. CDR1 SGHTA and CDR2 FQGNSA come from the germline V gene. V was cut by 1 base and J by 0 bases, with 12 bases left in between. The CDR3 is made up of 16 amino acids. With respect to this clone: Its target is not known.

The specimen comprised CD4+ T cells sorted from blood, sampled at week 49, from a patient treated with tofacitinib. This TCR was recovered from a human donor with alopecia areata. This chain connects TRBV7-2 to TRBJ1-1, with a tentative D call TRBD1 (5 bases). The CDR3 spells CASSLGGAVMNTEAFF. CDR3 nucleotide sequence: TGTGCCAGCAGCTTAGGAGGGGCGGTGATGAACACTGAAGCTTTCTTT.